What follows is one T cell receptor (beta chain) and its context. What it binds is not known. A J-beta primer mix and a sample-barcoded 5' primer were used in a second PCR of about 7 to 12 cycles. TCRdb re-analysed the 5' RACE reads in MiXCR, keeping a single row per CDR3 protein. The sample records about 730,000 distinct CDR3 sequences, approximately 43% being singletons. The data were obtained in a study of blood T cells in healthy people across ages. Study-wide results and limits: More naive CD4+ cells and higher diversity were found in long-lived than in aged donors. Roughly linearly, TCR beta diversity per million T cells fell as age increased. Naive T cell percentage showed a strong correlation with the diversity of TCR beta.

The CDR3 spans 15 residues. CDR1 is SGHTA, CDR2 FQGNSA, per germline. V shed 6 bases, J shed 4 bases, and the junction held 9 bases outside the gene matches. The sequence was collected from a woman aged 60-75 years in good health. Sequencing was carried out using blood. J is TRBJ2-3 and V is TRBV7-2, with 8 bases that match TRBD2. In DNA form, the CDR3 reads TGTGCCAGCAGTCTTATAACTAGCGGCGCAGATACGCAGTATTTT. Protein: CASSLITSGADTQYF.